A single sample gave rise to the 9 T cell receptor beta chains below, sequenced in a study of T cell responses to AZD1222 COVID-19 vaccine. Measured with immunoSEQ multiplex PCR; TCRdb has only the in-frame clones, and not every one. The sample holds approximately 130,000 clones, approximately 93% seen once. The sample here was peripheral blood, taken on day 0 of AZD1222 vaccination. All receptors derive from an adult in good health.

The chain uses TRBV30 and TRBJ1-3, with 9 bases fitting TRBD1. This CDR3 contains 14 residues. Germline CDR1 and CDR2: GTSNPN and SVGIG (reference sequence). The J segment lost 2 bases and the V segment lost 3 bases, leaving 2 bases of the junction unmatched. The CDR3 here is CAWSRTGAGNTIYF. The CDR3 nucleotides read TGTGCCTGGAGCAGGACAGGGGCTGGAAACACCATATATTTT.

The rearrangement joins TRBV16 to TRBJ1-2; D gene uncertain. Germline assignment: CDR1 KGHSY and CDR2 FQNENV. There are 14 residues in the CDR3. V lost 0 bases and J 2 bases, leaving 7 bases between the germline ends. CDR3 amino acids: CASSQSARNYGYTF. The CDR3 DNA sequence: TGTGCCAGCAGCCAATCGGCCAGGAACTATGGCTACACCTTC.

The J gene is TRBJ1-6, the V gene TRBV7-9; D is undetermined. V was trimmed by 1 base and J by 7 bases, leaving 5 bases between them. This CDR3 region has 13 residues. The germline CDR1 and CDR2 sequences are SEHNR and FQNEAQ (reference sequence). The CDR3 DNA reads TGTGCCAGCAGCTTAGGATGGAATTCACCCCTCCACTTT. It translates to CASSLGWNSPLHF.

This chain links TRBV27 with TRBJ1-2; 8 bases are a match to TRBD1. The V segment lost 5 bases and the J segment 2 bases; nucleotides outside the gene matches: 4. CDR1 and CDR2 from the germline V gene are MNHEY and SMNVEV (reference sequence). The CDR3 consists of 14 residues. CDR3 DNA: TGTGCCAGCAGTCGGGCAGGGGGCAACTATGGCTACACCTTC. Translated, it gives CASSRAGGNYGYTF.

This rearrangement joins TRBV3-1 (or the pseudogene TRBV3-2) to TRBJ1-3; D call uncertain. The V end lost 2 bases, the J end lost 0 bases, and 14 bases lay between the germline ends. The CDR3 spans 17 residues. The germline V gene encodes CDR1 LGHDT and CDR2 YNNKEL (reference sequence). In DNA form, the CDR3 reads TGTGCCAGCAGCCAAACTTGGGGAAGTCCCTCTGGAAACACCATATATTTT. Its translation: CASSQTWGSPSGNTIYF.

The chain recombines TRBV19 with TRBJ1-2; D is uncertain. With 4 bases removed from V and 5 bases from J, the gap between germline ends came to 11 bases. Germline values: CDR1 LNHDA, CDR2 SQIVND (reference sequence). The CDR3 sequence is 13 residues long. The CDR3 nucleotides read TGTGCCAGTAGTACGCAGGTCAAATATGGCTACACCTTC. Encoded protein: CASSTQVKYGYTF.

The chain uses TRBV12-3 or TRBV12-4 and TRBJ1-1; D is ambiguous. Trimming removed 7 bases from V and 5 bases from J, with 14 bases in between. This CDR3 contains 13 residues. The DNA for the CDR3 is TGTGCCAGCACCCCTCGAGTAGAAACTGAAGCTTTCTTT. Translating gives CASTPRVETEAFF.

The V gene is TRBV6-5, the J gene TRBJ2-3, with D possibly matching TRBD2 (5 bases). Germline V gene lookup returns CDR1 MNHEY and CDR2 SVGAGI. The CDR3 is 14 amino acids. The ends were cut back, 5 bases at V and 1 base at J, with 10 bases in the middle. For the CDR3, the DNA is TGTGCCAGCAGTACGGACTTGCGCACAGATACGCAGTATTTT. It yields the protein CASSTDLRTDTQYF.

V usage is TRBV4-1 and J usage is TRBJ1-6; a weak D match, TRBD1 (6 bases). The V end lost 3 bases, the J end lost 8 bases, and 20 bases lay between the germline ends. This CDR3 comprises 17 residues. Per germline, CDR1 MGHRA and CDR2 YSYEKL. The CDR3 DNA is TGCGCCAGCAGCCATTCGGGAGTCAGGGGACCGGATTCACCCCTCCACTTT. It specifies CASSHSGVRGPDSPLHF.